Below, 31 T cell receptor beta chains from the same sample are listed, as sequenced in a study of metastatic and nonmetastatic thyroid tumors. TCRdb re-called the PCR reads via MiXCR. The sample carries 17,000 or so clones, around 23% recorded once. Before thyroid surgery, none of the patients had received any treatment. Sequencing was performed on adjacent normal tissue. These receptors originate from a female donor with papillary thyroid cancer or a benign thyroid nodule (not recorded which). Some clones in this sample may be carry-over from other donors' samples.

By share of the sample, this clone is medium-sized. The rearrangement uses TRBV6-1 and TRBJ1-2, with D tentatively TRBD1 (5 bases). There are 13 residues in the CDR3. The V and J ends lost 8 bases and 8 bases respectively, with 18 bases between them. Germline V gene sequence: CDR1 MNHNS, CDR2 SASEGT. The CDR3: CASQRTSREGYTF. The CDR3 DNA is TGTGCCAGCCAACGTACCAGCAGGGAGGGCTACACCTTC.

The rearrangement links TRBV6-1 to TRBJ2-7, with a possible D match to TRBD1 (6 bases). The CDR3 sequence is 15 residues long. The ends were cut back, 7 bases at V and 2 bases at J, with 18 bases in the middle. Germline V lookup: CDR1 MNHNS, CDR2 SASEGT. The CDR3 region has the DNA TGTGCCAGCACCCTAAACCGGGACACCACCTACGAGCAGTACTTC. This gives the protein CASTLNRDTTYEQYF.

The CDR3 DNA is TGTGCCAGCAGCTTAGCCTCAGGTGGGAGCGGGACCGGGGAGCTGTTTTTT. It yields the protein CASSLASGGSGTGELFF. This chain uses TRBV7-2 with TRBJ2-2, with TRBD2 as a possible D gene (6 bases). Trimming left V 0 bases short and J 5 bases short, with 16 bases between. Germline CDR1 is SGHTA and CDR2 is FQGNSA. The CDR3 contains 17 residues.

In its sample, this clone was seen a few times. The rearrangement links TRBV28 to TRBJ1-3, with no clear D. Germline-derived CDR1 and CDR2 are MDHEN and SYDVKM. The CDR3 has 16 amino acids. The germline V and J ends were trimmed by 3 bases and 0 bases, with 12 bases remaining between them. CDR3 region: CASSFGSPISGNTIYF. CDR3 DNA: TGTGCCAGCAGTTTTGGCAGCCCAATCTCTGGAAACACCATATATTTT. The full variable domain, with the rest looked up from reference TRBV28 and TRBJ1-3, is DVKVTQSSRYLVKRTGEKVFLECVQDMDHENMFWYRQDPGLGLRLIYFSYDVKMKEKGDIPEGYSVSREKKERFSLILESASTNQTSMYLCASSFGSPISGNTIYFGEGSWLTVV.

The DNA for the CDR3 is TGTGCCAGCAGCTCCGCCGGGACAGGGCTTACAGATACGCAGTATTTT. Translating gives CASSSAGTGLTDTQYF. This chain connects TRBV7-3 to TRBJ2-3; 9 nucleotides match TRBD1. CDR3 size: 16 residues. Per the germline V gene, CDR1 is SGHTA and CDR2 is FQGTGA. The V gene end was trimmed by 4 bases and the J gene end by 3 bases; junction bases not matched to a gene: 8.

This chain connects TRBV11-1 to TRBJ2-3; D is possibly TRBD1 (5 bases). The CDR3 is 15 residues long. Trimming took off 5 bases at V and 0 bases at J, with 12 bases between the two ends. The germline gives CDR1 SGHAT, CDR2 FQDESV (reference sequence). As DNA, the CDR3 is TGTGCCAGCAGCCGACCCGACAGTAGCACAGATACGCAGTATTTT. The encoded protein is CASSRPDSSTDTQYF.

This clone was picked up a small number of times. The rearrangement joins TRBV28 to TRBJ2-3; the match to TRBD2 covers 7 bases. Per the germline V gene, CDR1 is MDHEN and CDR2 is SYDVKM. The CDR3 runs to 15 residues. V shed 5 bases, J shed 6 bases, and the junction held 11 bases outside the gene matches. CDR3 amino acids: CASSRMGLPSDTQYF. The CDR3 DNA is TGTGCCAGCAGTAGAATGGGACTACCATCGGATACGCAGTATTTT.

This chain uses TRBV10-2 with TRBJ1-5; 7 positions match TRBD1. This CDR3 region has 14 residues. CDR1 WSHSY and CDR2 SAAADI come from the germline V gene. The V gene end was trimmed by 8 bases and the J gene end by 3 bases; junction bases not matched to a gene: 7. Here the CDR3 reads CASVDRAYNQPQHF. In nucleotides, the CDR3 is TGCGCCAGCGTTGACAGGGCTTACAATCAGCCCCAGCATTTT.

This sequence joins TRBV3-1 and TRBJ2-3, with TRBD2 matching over 9 bases. V was clipped by 3 bases and J by 6 bases; unmatched bases: 1. Germline lookup yields CDR1 LGHDT and CDR2 YNNKEL (reference sequence). The CDR3 extends over 13 amino acids. The CDR3 here is CASSQGTSDTQYF. In nucleotides, the CDR3 is TGTGCCAGCAGCCAGGGGACTAGCGATACGCAGTATTTT.

The genes are TRBV2 and TRBJ1-2; possible D gene TRBD1, 6 bases. V was cut by 11 bases and J by 4 bases, with 23 bases left in between. This CDR3 is built from 15 residues. Germline V gives CDR1 SNHLY, CDR2 FYNNEI. As DNA, the CDR3 is TGTGCCGGTCAAGGGGGGGGGAGAACTTTCTATGGCTACACCTTC. Translating gives CAGQGGGRTFYGYTF.

The genes are TRBV2 and TRBJ1-4; the match to TRBD1 covers 8 bases. Germline V CDR1 and CDR2: SNHLY, FYNNEI. Losses at the gene ends were 11 bases for V and 0 bases for J; bases not matched to a gene: 8. The CDR3 is made up of 15 amino acids. The CDR3 sequence: CACEDRETTNEKLFF. CDR3 nucleotides: TGTGCCTGCGAGGACAGGGAGACAACTAATGAAAAACTGTTTTTT. The variable domain in full, with the rest retrieved from reference TRBV2 and TRBJ1-4, is EPEVTQTPSHQVTQMGQEVILRCVPISNHLYFYWYRQILGQKVEFLVSFYNNEISEKSEIFDDQFSVERPDGSNFTLKIRSTKLEDSAMYFCACEDRETTNEKLFFGSGTQLSVL.

The gene calls are TRBV20-1 and TRBJ2-5, with 9 bases aligning to TRBD1. This CDR3 is 17 amino acids long. V was pared by 4 bases and J by 5 bases, with 17 bases of the junction left unmatched. Germline values: CDR1 DFQATT, CDR2 SNEGSKA (reference sequence). The CDR3 coding sequence is TGCAGTGCTACCAATCGCGACCACAGGGGGCTAGAGGAGACCCAGTACTTC. Its translation is CSATNRDHRGLEETQYF.

This clone was found a few times. The rearrangement uses TRBV27 and TRBJ2-2; TRBD1 matches 7 bases. The junction had 4 bases not matched to a gene; V was cut back by 7 bases and J by 2 bases. CDR1 MNHEY and CDR2 SMNVEV come from the germline V gene (reference sequence). The CDR3 extends over 14 amino acids. The CDR3 region is CASKGTDNTGELFF. The DNA of the CDR3 is TGTGCCAGCAAGGGGACAGATAACACCGGGGAGCTGTTTTTT.

The chain carries TRBV20-1 and TRBJ2-5, with a weak D call TRBD1 (6 bases). V was shortened by 3 bases and J by 5 bases, with 19 bases between the two germline ends. Germline V gene sequence: CDR1 DFQATT, CDR2 SNEGSKA (reference sequence). This CDR3 comprises 15 residues. DNA of the CDR3: TGCAGTGCTAGGGACTCAGACAGGATTGGGGAGACCCAGTACTTC. Its protein product is CSARDSDRIGETQYF.

A note on this clone: Mismatch with germline at one junction end may stem from a read error. The chain uses TRBV20-1 and TRBJ2-5; D unresolved. Germline lookup yields CDR1 DFQATT and CDR2 SNEGSKA (reference sequence). The CDR3 runs to 11 residues. CDR3 residues: CSARDRCLRDF. CDR3 sequence (DNA): TGCAGTGCTAGAGATCGGTGCCTTCGAGACTTC.

CDR3 sequence (DNA): TGTGCCAGCAGTTTAGAGGCAGCTCAAGAGACCCAGTACTTC. This encodes CASSLEAAQETQYF. The chain employs TRBV12-3 or TRBV12-4 and TRBJ2-5; D is ambiguous. V lost 1 base to trimming and J lost 2 bases, with 8 bases between them. This CDR3 spans 14 amino acids.

This clone was counted between two and nine times. The rearrangement links TRBV6-1 to TRBJ1-2; D not resolved. V dropped 5 bases and J dropped 0 bases, with 7 bases sitting between them. CDR1 and CDR2 from the germline V gene are MNHNS and SASEGT. This CDR3 contains 13 residues. The CDR3 DNA reads TGTGCCAGCAGTCCGGACCCTAACTATGGCTACACCTTC. Its protein is CASSPDPNYGYTF.

By proportion, this clone is medium-sized. This chain links TRBV30 with TRBJ1-2; TRBD1 aligns across 8 bases. The CDR3 covers 13 residues. Germline loops: CDR1 GTSNPN, CDR2 SVGIG (reference sequence). V was clipped by 1 base and J by 8 bases; unmatched bases: 6. The CDR3 DNA reads as TGTGCCTGGAGTGGACAGGGGCGGGGGGGCTACACCTTC. Its protein product is CAWSGQGRGGYTF.

This clone was detected only once. The chain is built from TRBV14 and TRBJ1-6; no firm D call. There are 14 residues in the CDR3. Germline-derived CDR1 and CDR2 are SGHDN and FVKESK. Trimming removed 4 bases from V and 14 bases from J, with 18 bases in between. As DNA, the CDR3 is TGTGCCAGCAGCCGGTTGGACGGGAGCACCTCCCTCCACTTT. Its protein product is CASSRLDGSTSLHF. Looking up the rest from reference TRBV14 and TRBJ1-6 gives the full variable domain: EAGVTQFPSHSVIEKGQTVTLRCDPISGHDNLYWYRRVMGKEIKFLLHFVKESKQDESGMPNNRFLAERTGGTYSTLKVQPAELEDSGVYFCASSRLDGSTSLHFGNGTRLTVT.

A remark on this clone: One end of the junction varies from germline; a read error may be responsible. The gene calls are TRBV27 and TRBJ1-6; D uncertain. Germline V CDR1 and CDR2: MNHEY, SMNVEV (reference sequence). The CDR3 has 16 residues. This chain's CDR3 is CASSRRRSSYNSPLHF. The CDR3 DNA reads as TGTGCCAGCAGCCGGCGACGGAGCTCCTATAACTCACCCCTCCACTTT.

This clone was observed a few times. This chain joins TRBV6-5 and TRBJ1-5; D gene uncertain. V shed 4 bases and J shed 0 bases, with 13 bases lying between them. Germline CDR1 and CDR2: MNHEY and SVGAGI. CDR3 length: 16 amino acids. The CDR3 sequence is CASSFGPGYSNQPQHF. DNA of the CDR3: TGTGCCAGCAGTTTCGGTCCGGGATATAGCAATCAGCCCCAGCATTTT.

This clone was detected only a few times. The J gene is TRBJ2-1, the V gene TRBV19; TRBD2 matches 8 bases. CDR3 size: 13 residues. After removal of 6 bases from V and 8 bases from J, the junction contained 6 bases not matched to a gene. CDR1 and CDR2 from the germline V gene are LNHDA and SQIVND (reference sequence). Here the CDR3 reads CASSGGAFYEQFF. The CDR3 coding sequence is TGTGCCAGTAGCGGGGGGGCCTTTTATGAGCAGTTCTTC.

A remark on this clone: This may be a read error: a much more frequent sequence differs by one nucleotide. CDR3 coding DNA: TGTGCCAGCAGTTACTCGGCAGTGGGTGGTGAGCAGTTCTTC. Protein sequence: CASSYSAVGGEQFF. This chain uses TRBV6-5 with TRBJ2-1; D uncertain. CDR3 length: 14 residues. V gave up 0 bases and J gave up 9 bases, with 12 bases separating them. Germline V gene lookup returns CDR1 MNHEY and CDR2 SVGAGI.

Comments on this clone: The germline gene is not matched at one end of the junction; a read error may be the cause. This chain connects TRBV27 to TRBJ1-1; D remains ambiguous. Germline V CDR1 and CDR2: MNHEY, SMNVEV (reference sequence). The CDR3 runs to 16 residues. DNA of the CDR3: TGTGCCAGCAGTTCTTCACGGGTCCCTAAGGGCACTGAATCTTTCTTT. Its translation: CASSSSRVPKGTESFF.

The V gene is TRBV5-1, the J gene TRBJ1-2; D gene ambiguous. CDR1 is SGHRS, CDR2 YFSETQ, per germline. V was shortened by 0 bases and J by 14 bases, with 17 bases between the two germline ends. This CDR3 contains 13 residues. CDR3 nucleotides: TGCGCCAGCAGCTTGGCCTCTACCGGAAGGCGAACCTTC. Residues: CASSLASTGRRTF.

This rearrangement joins TRBV20-1 to TRBJ2-7; a possible D gene is TRBD1 (6 bases). The V gene lost 5 bases and the J gene lost 4 bases, with 9 bases spanning the gap. The germline gives CDR1 DFQATT, CDR2 SNEGSKA (reference sequence). CDR3 length: 11 amino acids. The CDR3 bases are TGCAGTGCTCGACAGGATTACGAGCAGTACTTC. It codes for CSARQDYEQYF.

The CDR3 sequence: CSVVLAWGLAGGGYEQYF. The CDR3 bases are TGCAGCGTGGTACTAGCTTGGGGACTAGCGGGAGGGGGCTACGAGCAGTACTTC. The rearrangement joins TRBV29-1 to TRBJ2-7, with TRBD2 matching 16 bases. Germline lookup yields CDR1 SQVTM and CDR2 ANQGSEA. V lost 6 bases, J lost 3 bases, and 14 bases stayed unmatched. The CDR3 has 18 amino acids.

This clone was seen more than once but under ten times. The genes are TRBV2 and TRBJ2-7, with 10 bases lining up with TRBD2. CDR3 length equals 15 residues. CDR1 is SNHLY, CDR2 FYNNEI, per germline. The junction had 13 bases not matched to a gene; V was cut back by 7 bases and J by 7 bases. CDR3 amino acids: CASTPIAGGLSEQYF. Written as DNA, the CDR3 is TGTGCCAGCACTCCAATAGCGGGAGGATTATCGGAGCAGTACTTC. Full variable domain (remainder filled in from reference TRBV2 and TRBJ2-7): EPEVTQTPSHQVTQMGQEVILRCVPISNHLYFYWYRQILGQKVEFLVSFYNNEISEKSEIFDDQFSVERPDGSNFTLKIRSTKLEDSAMYFCASTPIAGGLSEQYFGPGTRLTVT.

This clone has only a few counts. V usage is TRBV30 and J usage is TRBJ2-2; D gene ambiguous. This CDR3 comprises 12 residues. Trimming removed 4 bases at V and 13 bases at J, with 16 bases between. The germline V gene has CDR1 GTSNPN and CDR2 SVGIG (reference sequence). CDR3 nucleotide sequence: TGTGCCTGGAAAAAATGGGAACTGGGGCTGTTTTTT. Its translation is CAWKKWELGLFF.

The chain recombines TRBV6-1 with TRBJ1-1, with a weak D call TRBD1 (6 bases). Germline assignment: CDR1 MNHNS and CDR2 SASEGT. CDR3 length: 13 amino acids. The V and J ends lost 4 bases and 1 base respectively, with 7 bases between them. The CDR3 sequence is CASSGDKNTEAFF. The CDR3 DNA sequence: TGTGCCAGCAGTGGGGACAAGAACACTGAAGCTTTCTTT.

The chain carries TRBV11-2 and TRBJ2-1; TRBD1 aligns across 7 bases. The CDR3 totals 14 residues. V trimming: 3 bases; J trimming: 10 bases; junction bases outside the gene matches: 9. Per germline, CDR1 SGHAT and CDR2 FQNNGV. Here the CDR3 reads CASSFGDSTWEQFF. The CDR3 nucleotides are TGTGCCAGCAGCTTCGGGGACAGTACATGGGAGCAGTTCTTC.